This T cell receptor (beta chain) stems from a study of early T cells in non-severe SARS-CoV-2 infection. Study summary: Sequencing input comprised bulk RNA from unsorted whole blood; chain pairing was not available. Study results and limitations: The matching step, a VDJdb search, favored anti-spike CD8 responses and missed private and CD4 specificities.

V lost 0 bases, J lost 0 bases, and 8 bases lay in between. This CDR3 spans 15 amino acids. Germline lookup yields CDR1 WNHNN and CDR2 SYGVQD (reference sequence). Many counts were recorded for this clonotype. The target antigen is unknown. Separate cDNA molecules each had unique molecular identifiers attached to them. Via MiXCR, TCRdb re-called the 5' RACE reads, giving one row per CDR3 protein. The sample carries some 30,000 distinct CDR3 sequences, around 3% recorded once. Sequenced input: whole blood. This chain uses TRBV10-1 with TRBJ1-1; D gene ambiguous. The origin of this receptor is an adult who was a healthcare worker with PCR-confirmed SARS-CoV-2 infection or an uninfected control (not recorded which). In DNA, the CDR3 is TGCGCCAGCAGTGAGTCTATAGCGATGAACACTGAAGCTTTCTTT. This translates into CASSESIAMNTEAFF.